The clone carrying this T cell receptor (beta chain) was picked up a small number of times. Germline V gene lookup returns CDR1 SGHDN and CDR2 FVKESK. The CDR3 runs to 13 residues. V gave up 0 bases and J gave up 7 bases, with 10 bases separating them. The data were obtained in a study of T-cell reconstitution after alpha-beta-depleted transplantation in children. Library preparation (for TCRbeta) was performed with unique molecular identifiers. TCRdb fed the PCR reads into MiXCR, producing one record per CDR3 protein. This table has fewer than 700,000 distinct CDR3 sequences, about 21% appearing once.

The sample here was PBMCs, mostly from graft donor cells, taken 360 days after TCRalphabeta/CD19-depleted stem cell transplant. J is TRBJ2-7 and V is TRBV14; D perhaps matches TRBD2 (5 bases). The receptor comes from a boy under two years old who had a stem cell transplant for acute myeloid leukemia, so the T cells may come from the graft donor. The CDR3 DNA reads TGTGCCAGCAGCCAAGACCGGGGTGGGGAGCAGTACTTC. Translation gives CASSQDRGGEQYF.